The 15 T cell receptor beta chains presented below share a single source sample, sequenced in a study of T cells after yellow fever vaccination. TCRdb re-called the 5' RACE reads through MiXCR, storing one row per CDR3 protein. The data show under 300,000 distinct CDR3 sequences, 5.5% to 8.5% seen once. The source was CD4+ T cells sorted from PBMCs, collected on the day of the yellow fever booster vaccination. The receptor set was obtained from a man younger than 45 who received the YFV17D yellow fever vaccine.

This clonotype has more than one count but fewer than ten. This rearrangement joins TRBV5-1 to TRBJ2-3; possible D gene TRBD1, 7 bases. The CDR3 spans 16 residues. The V gene's germline CDR1 is SGHRS and CDR2 YFSETQ. The germline V and J ends were trimmed by 2 bases and 3 bases, with 16 bases remaining between them. The CDR3 DNA follows: TGCGCCAGCAGCTTTCACAGGGGAGGCTTAACAGATACGCAGTATTTT. It encodes CASSFHRGGLTDTQYF.

This rearrangement joins TRBV28 to TRBJ1-2, with D unresolved. The CDR3 extends over 12 amino acids. Germline V gene sequence: CDR1 MDHEN, CDR2 SYDVKM. Trimming shortened V by 5 bases and J by 8 bases, and 12 bases separated the two germline ends. The CDR3 bases are TGTGCCAGCAGTACAGCGACGGGAGGCTACACCTTC. This sequence encodes CASSTATGGYTF.

In its sample, this clonotype was seen many times. The V and J genes are TRBV29-1 and TRBJ2-1; TRBD2 aligns across 10 bases. This CDR3 is 13 amino acids long. CDR1 is SQVTM, CDR2 ANQGSEA, per germline. The junction had 9 bases not matched to a gene; V was cut back by 7 bases and J by 9 bases. CDR3 amino acids: CSALAGALSEQFF. In DNA form, the CDR3 reads TGCAGCGCCCTAGCGGGGGCCTTGAGTGAGCAGTTCTTC.

This clonotype was seen more than once but under ten times. The rearrangement links TRBV5-1 to TRBJ2-1; D might be TRBD1 or TRBD2, each matching 5 bases. CDR1 is SGHRS and CDR2 is YFSETQ in the germline V gene. Trimming took off 5 bases at V and 0 bases at J, with 21 bases between the two ends. The CDR3 is 18 amino acids. The CDR3 protein is CASRSGASRLSSYNEQFF. The CDR3 DNA follows: TGCGCCAGCAGGTCTGGGGCTAGCAGATTAAGCTCCTACAATGAGCAGTTCTTC.

At least ten counts were recorded for this clonotype. The chain has TRBV4-2 and TRBJ2-7; D gene uncertain. From germline, CDR1 is LGHNA and CDR2 YNFKEQ. This CDR3 has 15 residues. Trimming left V 4 bases short and J 0 bases short, with 13 bases between. The DNA of the CDR3 is TGTGCCAGCAGCCCAGGCGGACGAGCCTCCTACGAGCAGTACTTC. This sequence encodes CASSPGGRASYEQYF.

This clonotype was seen repeatedly, ten times or more. The chain combines TRBV6-2 or TRBV6-3 with TRBJ2-1; 12 positions match TRBD2. CDR1 and CDR2 (germline): MNHEY, SVGEGT. With 6 bases clipped from V and 7 bases from J, the junction kept 7 bases outside the gene matches. The CDR3 extends over 15 amino acids. CDR3 in DNA: TGTGCCAGCAGCAAGACTAGCGGGAGTCGGAATGAGCAGTTCTTC. Its protein is CASSKTSGSRNEQFF.

This chain connects TRBV28 to TRBJ1-5, with a weak D call TRBD1 (5 bases). V was clipped by 5 bases and J by 3 bases, with 17 bases between them. Germline-derived CDR1 and CDR2 are MDHEN and SYDVKM. This CDR3 comprises 16 residues. The DNA of the CDR3 is TGTGCCAGCAGTCTCTCCAGCTCAGGGTTCAATCAGCCCCAGCATTTT. Amino acid sequence: CASSLSSSGFNQPQHF.

The chain is built from TRBV5-1 and TRBJ2-3; 16 bases map to TRBD2. In germline, CDR1 is SGHRS, CDR2 YFSETQ. Losses at the gene ends were 3 bases for V and 3 bases for J; bases not matched to a gene: 4. The CDR3 covers 17 residues. The CDR3 DNA reads as TGCGCCAGCAGCTCGGGACTAGCGGGAGGGGGTACAGATACGCAGTATTTT. Protein product: CASSSGLAGGGTDTQYF. Using reference TRBV5-1 and TRBJ2-3 for the parts outside the CDR3, the full variable domain is KAGVTQTPRYLIKTRGQQVTLSCSPISGHRSVSWYQQTPGQGLQFLFEYFSETQRNKGNFPGRFSGRQFSNSRSEMNVSTLELGDSALYLCASSSGLAGGGTDTQYFGPGTRLTVL.

There are a few counts of this clonotype. The V and J genes are TRBV20-1 and TRBJ2-5; D uncertain. In germline, CDR1 is DFQATT, CDR2 SNEGSKA (reference sequence). The CDR3 loop spans 12 amino acids. Trimming stripped 4 bases from V and 5 bases from J, with 11 bases between. CDR3 region: CSAIKGRETQYF. DNA for the CDR3: TGCAGTGCTATTAAGGGCAGGGAGACCCAGTACTTC.

The V call is TRBV20-1, the J call TRBJ1-4; D is perhaps TRBD1 (5 bases). CDR1 is DFQATT, CDR2 SNEGSKA, per germline (reference sequence). CDR3 length equals 15 residues. Trimming pared 6 bases from V and 4 bases from J, leaving 18 bases between. This chain's CDR3 is CSAPGGALVNEKLFF. CDR3 in DNA: TGCAGTGCCCCGGGAGGGGCGCTGGTTAATGAAAAACTGTTTTTT.

The chain combines TRBV4-2 with TRBJ1-6; 8 nucleotides align to TRBD1. Trimming removed 3 bases from V and 8 bases from J; junction bases left unmatched: 12. Germline CDR1 reads LGHNA; CDR2 reads YNFKEQ. The CDR3 contains 17 residues. CDR3 region: CASSHIPGGGRDSPLHF. In DNA form, the CDR3 reads TGTGCCAGCAGCCATATACCAGGGGGCGGTCGTGATTCACCCCTCCACTTT.

Remarks on this clonotype: This may come from a read error, since a much larger clone is one base off. The chain is built from TRBV9 and TRBJ2-5; D is possibly TRBD1 (7 bases). Germline loops: CDR1 SGDLS, CDR2 YYNGEE. The CDR3 spans 15 residues. The chain's CDR3 is CASSSQGGYLETQHF. In DNA form, the CDR3 reads TGTGCCAGCAGCTCCCAGGGGGGTTATTTAGAGACCCAGCACTTC.

This clonotype came up many times. The chain carries TRBV12-3 or TRBV12-4 and TRBJ1-1, with a weak D call TRBD1 (6 bases). V was shortened by 7 bases and J by 2 bases, with 14 bases between the two germline ends. The CDR3 covers 14 residues. CDR3 nucleotide sequence: TGTGCCAGCACATTAGGGACACCTAACACTGAAGCTTTCTTT. Translation: CASTLGTPNTEAFF.

This clonotype was picked up many times. The chain joins TRBV5-5 to TRBJ2-1; no reliable D call. CDR1 and CDR2 from the germline V gene are SGHKS and YYEKEE (reference sequence). This CDR3 is built from 14 residues. V was cut by 1 base and J by 7 bases, with 12 bases left in between. CDR3 loop: CASSLPSALNEQFF. The DNA of the CDR3 is TGTGCCAGCAGCTTGCCGTCAGCATTAAATGAGCAGTTCTTC.

The chain couples TRBV21-1 to TRBJ1-2. TRBV21-1 is marked as a pseudogene. The CDR3 covers 14 residues. The CDR3: CASSKANRTGGYTF. DNA of the CDR3: TGTGCCAGCAGCAAAGCCAACAGAACGGGGGGCTACACCTTC.